What follows are 8 T cell receptor beta chains derived from one specimen sequenced in a study of cytomegalovirus exposure and HLA in healthy donors. Assay used: immunoSEQ multiplex PCR; TCRdb lists only in-frame clones, some missing. This sample carries 200,000 to 300,000 clones, around 91% of them seen once, and the ten largest clones take approximately 3%. Sequencing input: PBMCs. These receptors all stem from a woman aged 25 to 45 in good health and CMV-seronegative.

This chain uses TRBV7-6 with TRBJ2-1; 10 bases fit TRBD1. Germline CDR1 reads SGHVS; CDR2 reads FNYEAQ. The CDR3 is 17 amino acids. J gave up 5 bases and V 1 base, and 8 bases lay outside the gene matches. Here the CDR3 DNA reads TGTGCCAGCAGCTTAGGGACCGGGACAGGGGCCCACAATGAGCAGTTCTTC. It yields the protein CASSLGTGTGAHNEQFF.

The CDR3 here is CSVYASLFSQETQYF. The CDR3 DNA reads as TGCAGCGTTTACGCCTCGTTGTTCTCCCAAGAGACCCAGTACTTC. The gene calls are TRBV29-1 and TRBJ2-5; D is unresolved. Trimming took 5 bases from V and 1 from J, leaving 17 bases between them. The CDR3 loop spans 15 amino acids. CDR1 and CDR2 from the germline V gene are SQVTM and ANQGSEA.

V usage is TRBV6-5 and J usage is TRBJ2-7; 8 bases are a match to TRBD1. Germline V lookup: CDR1 MNHEY, CDR2 SVGAGI. The CDR3 loop spans 12 amino acids. Germline trimming cut 5 bases from V and 7 bases from J; bases unmatched to any gene: 4. CDR3 DNA sequence: TGTGCCAGCAGTGACAGGGGTGGTGAGCAGTACTTC. It translates to CASSDRGGEQYF.

This CDR3 is CASSQGTAGELFF. The CDR3 DNA reads TGCGCCAGCAGCCAAGGGACCGCCGGGGAGCTGTTTTTT. The chain has TRBV4-3 and TRBJ2-2; D call uncertain. The CDR3 covers 13 residues. Germline-derived CDR1 and CDR2 are LGHNA and YSLEER. V shed 1 base and J shed 6 bases, with 6 bases lying between them.

The chain joins TRBV11-2 to TRBJ2-3; D may be TRBD1 (6 bases). CDR1 SGHAT and CDR2 FQNNGV come from the germline V gene. CDR3 length: 15 residues. Trimming removed 3 bases from V and 2 bases from J, with 12 bases in between. CDR3 in amino acids: CASSFMTGDTDTQYF. CDR3 bases: TGTGCCAGCAGCTTTATGACAGGAGACACAGATACGCAGTATTTT.

This clone was counted a few times. This chain connects TRBV19 to TRBJ1-5, with TRBD1 as a possible D gene (5 bases). V was cut by 7 bases and J by 0 bases, with 13 bases left in between. The germline gives CDR1 LNHDA, CDR2 SQIVND (reference sequence). The CDR3 is 15 amino acids. CDR3 nucleotides: TGTGCCAGTAACTTTGGACACATTAGCAATCAGCCCCAGCATTTT. It encodes CASNFGHISNQPQHF.

V is TRBV4-3 and J is TRBJ2-1, with TRBD1 identical over 11 bases. The length of the CDR3 is 15 residues. V was pared by 3 bases and J by 2 bases, with 0 bases of the junction left unmatched. Germline V gives CDR1 LGHNA, CDR2 YSLEER. The CDR3 protein is CASSQGQGAYNEQFF. The CDR3 bases are TGCGCCAGCAGCCAGGGACAGGGGGCCTACAATGAGCAGTTCTTC.

V and J are TRBV6-6 and TRBJ2-4; the D gene is possibly TRBD1 (5 bases). The CDR3 is made up of 15 amino acids. The V gene lost 2 bases and the J gene lost 0 bases, with 8 bases spanning the gap. Per germline, CDR1 MNHNY and CDR2 SVGAGI (reference sequence). For the CDR3, the DNA is TGTGCCAGCAGTTACGTCAGGGAAGCCAAAAACATTCAGTACTTC. It codes for CASSYVREAKNIQYF.